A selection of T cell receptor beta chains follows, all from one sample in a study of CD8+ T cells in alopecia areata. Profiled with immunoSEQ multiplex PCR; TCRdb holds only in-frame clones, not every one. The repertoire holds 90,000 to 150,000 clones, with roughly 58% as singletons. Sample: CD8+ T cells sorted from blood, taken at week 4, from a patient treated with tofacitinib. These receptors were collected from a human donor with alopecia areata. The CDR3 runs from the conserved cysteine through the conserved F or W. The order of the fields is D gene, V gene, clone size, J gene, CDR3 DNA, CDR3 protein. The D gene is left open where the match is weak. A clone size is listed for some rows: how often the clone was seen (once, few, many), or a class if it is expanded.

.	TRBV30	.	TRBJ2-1	TGTGCCTGGAGTGTACACAGCTACAATGAGCAGTTCTTC	CAWSVHSYNEQFF
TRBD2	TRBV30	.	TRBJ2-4	TGTGCCTGGAGTGTCGGGGGGGCCAAAAACATTCAGTACTTC	CAWSVGGAKNIQYF
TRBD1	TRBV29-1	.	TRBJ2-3	TGCAGCGTTGAAGATCATGAACAGGGGGCTCGAGATACGCAGTATTTT	CSVEDHEQGARDTQYF
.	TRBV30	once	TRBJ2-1	TGTGCCTGGAGTGCCAATGAGCAGTTCTTC	CAWSANEQFF
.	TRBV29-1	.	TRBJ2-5	TGCAGCGTTGAAGAAGAGGGCAGCCAAGAGACCCAGTACTTC	CSVEEEGSQETQYF
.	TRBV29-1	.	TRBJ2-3	TGCAGCGTTGAAGTATGGTTGGTCCCAGATACGCAGTATTTT	CSVEVWLVPDTQYF
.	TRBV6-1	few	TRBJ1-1	TGTGCCAGCAGTGAAGATATAAGCGGGAACACTGAAGCTTTCTTT	CASSEDISGNTEAFF
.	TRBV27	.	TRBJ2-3	TGTGCCAGCAGTTTGGGAGTACGGGCGGGCTCGGATACGCAGTATTTT	CASSLGVRAGSDTQYF
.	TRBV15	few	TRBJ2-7	TGTGCCACCAGCAGTGACCCCGGTGGACGGGATCGAGAGCAGTACTTC	CATSSDPGGRDREQYF
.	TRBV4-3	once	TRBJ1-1	TGCGCCAGCAGCCAAGTACAAAGGGGAGAAGCTTTCTTT	CASSQVQRGEAFF
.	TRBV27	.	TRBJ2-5	TGTGCCAGCAGCTTACTGGGGGTCGAGACCCAGTACTTC	CASSLLGVETQYF
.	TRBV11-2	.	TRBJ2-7	TGTGCCAGCAGCTTAGTGGGGTCACTGAGCTCCTACGAGCAGTACTTC	CASSLVGSLSSYEQYF
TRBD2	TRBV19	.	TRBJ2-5	TGTGCCAGTAGTATCACTGGGACTATCAGCAAACAAGAGACCCAGTACTTC	CASSITGTISKQETQYF
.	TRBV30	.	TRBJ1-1	TGTGCCCTCGGGCCACTTGGGGCTGAAGCTTTCTTT	CALGPLGAEAFF
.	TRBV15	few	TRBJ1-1	TGTGCCACCAGCAGGGGTAAGGACAGTACTAACACTGAAGCTTTCTTT	CATSRGKDSTNTEAFF
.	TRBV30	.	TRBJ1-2	TGTGCCTGGAGTATTGGGGGCGCGGGCTATGGCTACACCTTC	CAWSIGGAGYGYTF
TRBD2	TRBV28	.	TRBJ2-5	TGTGCCAGCAGTTTGACTAGCGGGGGGCAAGAGACCCAGTACTTC	CASSLTSGGQETQYF
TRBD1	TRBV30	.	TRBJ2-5	TGTGCCTGGACTCATGGACAGGGGGGAGAGACCCAGTACTTC	CAWTHGQGGETQYF
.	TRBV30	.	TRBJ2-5	TGTGCCTGGAGCGCGTTTGGAGAGACCCAGTACTTC	CAWSAFGETQYF
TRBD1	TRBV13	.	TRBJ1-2	TGTGCCAGCAGCTTAAAGGGACAGTTGAACTATGGCTACACCTTC	CASSLKGQLNYGYTF
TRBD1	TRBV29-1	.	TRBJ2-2	TGCAGCGTTACATGGGACAGCAACACCGGGGAGCTGTTTTTT	CSVTWDSNTGELFF
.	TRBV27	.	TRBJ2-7	TGTGCCAGCAGTTTACAGGGCAAAAAGTTCTCCTACGAGCAGTACTTC	CASSLQGKKFSYEQYF
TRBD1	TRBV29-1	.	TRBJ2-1	TGCAGCGCCACGACAGGGAATGAGCAGTTCTTC	CSATTGNEQFF
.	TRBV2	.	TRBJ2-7	TGTGCCAGCAGTGACTATGGGCCCGAGCAGTACTTC	CASSDYGPEQYF
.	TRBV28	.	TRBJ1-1	TGTGCCAGCAGTCACGACCGGGGTCGGACTGAAGCTTTCTTT	CASSHDRGRTEAFF
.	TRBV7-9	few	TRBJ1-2	TGTGCCAGCAGCTTACACCCCGACAGAACCTATGGCTACACCTTC	CASSLHPDRTYGYTF
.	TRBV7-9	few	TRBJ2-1	TGTGCCAGCAGACCCGATTACAATGAGCAGTTCTTC	CASRPDYNEQFF
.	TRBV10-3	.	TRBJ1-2	TGTGCCATCAGTGAGTCTAAGTCCGAGCATGGCTACACCTTC	CAISESKSEHGYTF
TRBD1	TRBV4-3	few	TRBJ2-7	TGCGCCAGCAGCCAAGTACGACAGGGGGGTCTCGACGAGCAGTACTTC	CASSQVRQGGLDEQYF
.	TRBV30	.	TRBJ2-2	TGTGCCTGGAATACCTACACCGGGGAGCTGTTTTTT	CAWNTYTGELFF
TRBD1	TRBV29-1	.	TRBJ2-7	TGCAGCGTTGTAAAGGGGGCGTACGAGCAGTACTTC	CSVVKGAYEQYF
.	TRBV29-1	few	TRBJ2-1	TGCAGCGCCCACTCGGGGACTGAGCAGTTCTTC	CSAHSGTEQFF
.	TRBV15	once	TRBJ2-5	TGTGCCACCAGCAGAGTCGGAAAAGAGACCCAGTACTTC	CATSRVGKETQYF
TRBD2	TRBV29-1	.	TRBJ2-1	TGCAGCGTTGAAGACGCGGGGGGGCTACCCTACAATGAGCAGTTCTTC	CSVEDAGGLPYNEQFF
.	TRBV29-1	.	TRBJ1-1	TGCAGCGTCGGACGGGACACTGAAGCTTTCTTT	CSVGRDTEAFF
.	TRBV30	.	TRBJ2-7	TGTGCCTCGAACGGGGCTAGCTCCTACGAGCAGTACTTC	CASNGASSYEQYF
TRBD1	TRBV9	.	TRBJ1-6	TGTGCCAGCAGCATAACCGGGACAGGGGGATCACCCCTCCACTTT	CASSITGTGGSPLHF
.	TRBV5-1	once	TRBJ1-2	TGCGCCAGCAGATGGGACATCACAGGGGGCTACACCTTC	CASRWDITGGYTF
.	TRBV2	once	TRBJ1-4	TGTGCCAGCAGTGAAGCGTTGGCAGGATGGGATGAAAAACTGTTTTTT	CASSEALAGWDEKLFF
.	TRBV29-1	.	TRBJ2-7	TGCAGCGTTGTAAGGGAGTGGGGGCTCCACGAGCAGTACTTC	CSVVREWGLHEQYF
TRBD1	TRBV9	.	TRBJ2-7	TGTGCCAGCAGCGTCGGGGGACAGGGGACCTACGAGCAGTACTTC	CASSVGGQGTYEQYF
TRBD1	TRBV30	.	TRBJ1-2	TGTGCCTGGATCGCCGACAGGGAACTCTATGGCTACACCTTC	CAWIADRELYGYTF
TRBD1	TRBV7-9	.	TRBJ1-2	TGTGCCAGCAGCACGGGACAGAGCTATGGCTACACCTTC	CASSTGQSYGYTF
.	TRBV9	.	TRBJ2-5	TGTGCCAGCAGCGTTGGTGGGACCCAAGAGACCCAGTACTTC	CASSVGGTQETQYF
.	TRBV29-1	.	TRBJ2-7	TGCAGCGTCAACTCAGACAGCTACGAGCAGTACTTC	CSVNSDSYEQYF
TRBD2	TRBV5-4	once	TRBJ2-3	TGTGCCAGCAGCTCCCCTAGCGGGGGGAGCGATACGCAGTATTTT	CASSSPSGGSDTQYF
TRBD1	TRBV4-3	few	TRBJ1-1	TGCGCCAGCAGCCATGACAGGGTCGAGGTCTCTGAAGCTTTCTTT	CASSHDRVEVSEAFF
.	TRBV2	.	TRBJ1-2	TGTGCCAGCAGTGAGGAGGGCAGGTCGAGGGCCTATGGCTACACCTTC	CASSEEGRSRAYGYTF
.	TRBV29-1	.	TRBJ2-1	TGCAGCGTTAATTCCTACAATGAGCAGTTCTTC	CSVNSYNEQFF
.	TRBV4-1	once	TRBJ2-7	TGCGCCAGCAGCCAAGTGGACGGGCGGCCCGGCGAGCAGTACTTC	CASSQVDGRPGEQYF